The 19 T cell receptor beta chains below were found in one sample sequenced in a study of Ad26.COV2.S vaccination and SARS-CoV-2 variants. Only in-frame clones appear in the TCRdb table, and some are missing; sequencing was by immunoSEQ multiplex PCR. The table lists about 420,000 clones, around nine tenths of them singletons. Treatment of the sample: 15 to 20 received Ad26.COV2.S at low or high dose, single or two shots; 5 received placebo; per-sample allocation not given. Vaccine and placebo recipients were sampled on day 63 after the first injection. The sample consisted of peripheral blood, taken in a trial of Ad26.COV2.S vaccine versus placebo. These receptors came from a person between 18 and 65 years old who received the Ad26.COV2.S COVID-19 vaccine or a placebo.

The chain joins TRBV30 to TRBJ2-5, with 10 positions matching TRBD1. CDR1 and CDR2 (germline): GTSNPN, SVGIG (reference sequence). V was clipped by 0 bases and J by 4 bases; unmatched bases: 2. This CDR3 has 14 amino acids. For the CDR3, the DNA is TGTGCCTGGAGTGTCGGGACAGGGGTAGAGACCCAGTACTTC. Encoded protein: CAWSVGTGVETQYF.

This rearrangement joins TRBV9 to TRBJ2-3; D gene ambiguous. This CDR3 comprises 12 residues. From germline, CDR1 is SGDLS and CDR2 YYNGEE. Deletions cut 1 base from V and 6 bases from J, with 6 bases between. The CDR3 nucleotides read TGTGCCAGCAGCGTATCCTCCGATACGCAGTATTTT. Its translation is CASSVSSDTQYF. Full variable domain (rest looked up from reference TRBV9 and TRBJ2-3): DSGVTQTPKHLITATGQRVTLRCSPRSGDLSVYWYQQSLDQGLQFLIQYYNGEERAKGNILERFSAQQFPDLHSELNLSSLELGDSALYFCASSVSSDTQYFGPGTRLTVL.

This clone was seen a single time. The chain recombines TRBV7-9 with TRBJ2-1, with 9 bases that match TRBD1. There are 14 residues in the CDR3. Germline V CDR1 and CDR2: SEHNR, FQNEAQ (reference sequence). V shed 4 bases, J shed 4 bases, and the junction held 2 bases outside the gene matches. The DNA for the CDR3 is TGTGCCAGCAGCTCGGGACAGGGTTACAATGAGCAGTTCTTC. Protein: CASSSGQGYNEQFF.

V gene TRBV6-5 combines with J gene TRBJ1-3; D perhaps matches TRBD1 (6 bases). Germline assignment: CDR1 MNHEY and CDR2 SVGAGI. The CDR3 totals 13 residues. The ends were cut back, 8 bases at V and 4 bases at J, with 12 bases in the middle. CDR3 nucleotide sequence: TGTGCCAGCCAAAGGGGGTCAGGAAACACCATATATTTT. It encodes CASQRGSGNTIYF.

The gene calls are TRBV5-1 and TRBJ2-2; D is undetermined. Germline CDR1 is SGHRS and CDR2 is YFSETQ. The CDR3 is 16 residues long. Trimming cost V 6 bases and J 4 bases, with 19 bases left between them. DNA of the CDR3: TGCGCCAGCACCGAACGAAGGGCTCTCTTCACCGGGGAGCTGTTTTTT. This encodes CASTERRALFTGELFF.

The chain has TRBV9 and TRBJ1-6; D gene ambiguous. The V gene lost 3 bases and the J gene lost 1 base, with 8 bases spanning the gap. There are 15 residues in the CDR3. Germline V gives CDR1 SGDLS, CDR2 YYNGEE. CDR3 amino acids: CASSESGSYNSPLHF. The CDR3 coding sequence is TGTGCCAGCAGCGAGTCGGGGTCCTATAATTCACCCCTCCACTTT.

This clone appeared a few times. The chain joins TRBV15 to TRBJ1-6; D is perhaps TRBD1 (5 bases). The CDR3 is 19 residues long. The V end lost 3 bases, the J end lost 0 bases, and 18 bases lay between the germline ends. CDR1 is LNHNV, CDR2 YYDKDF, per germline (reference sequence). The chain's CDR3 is CATSSSPGQLSSYNSPLHF. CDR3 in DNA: TGTGCCACCAGCAGTTCCCCCGGACAATTAAGCTCCTATAATTCACCCCTCCACTTT.

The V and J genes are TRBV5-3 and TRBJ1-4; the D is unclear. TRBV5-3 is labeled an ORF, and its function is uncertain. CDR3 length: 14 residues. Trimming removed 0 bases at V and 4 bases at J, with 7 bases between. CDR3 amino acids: CARSLEGFNEKLFF. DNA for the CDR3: TGTGCCAGAAGCTTGGAAGGTTTTAATGAAAAACTGTTTTTT.

The chain's CDR3 is CASSTAPGTTFSGANVLTF. For the CDR3, the DNA is TGTGCCAGCAGCACAGCACCCGGGACAACCTTCTCTGGGGCCAACGTCCTGACTTTC. J is TRBJ2-6 and V is TRBV9, with a weak D call TRBD1 (6 bases). Germline V gene lookup returns CDR1 SGDLS and CDR2 YYNGEE. Trimming removed 4 bases at V and 0 bases at J, with 20 bases between. This CDR3 region has 19 residues.

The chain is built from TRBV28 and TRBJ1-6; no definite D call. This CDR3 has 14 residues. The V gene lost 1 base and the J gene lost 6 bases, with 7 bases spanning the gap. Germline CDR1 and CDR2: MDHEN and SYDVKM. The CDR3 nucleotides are TGTGCCAGCAGTTTATTCTCAATTAATTCACCCCTCCACTTT. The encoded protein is CASSLFSINSPLHF. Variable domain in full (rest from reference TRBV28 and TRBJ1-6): DVKVTQSSRYLVKRTGEKVFLECVQDMDHENMFWYRQDPGLGLRLIYFSYDVKMKEKGDIPEGYSVSREKKERFSLILESASTNQTSMYLCASSLFSINSPLHFGNGTRLTVT.

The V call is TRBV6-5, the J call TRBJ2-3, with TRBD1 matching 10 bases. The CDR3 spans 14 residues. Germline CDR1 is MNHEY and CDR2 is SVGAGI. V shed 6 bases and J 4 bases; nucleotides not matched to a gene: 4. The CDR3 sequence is CASRTGTGADTQYF. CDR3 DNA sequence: TGTGCCAGCAGGACCGGGACAGGGGCAGATACGCAGTATTTT.

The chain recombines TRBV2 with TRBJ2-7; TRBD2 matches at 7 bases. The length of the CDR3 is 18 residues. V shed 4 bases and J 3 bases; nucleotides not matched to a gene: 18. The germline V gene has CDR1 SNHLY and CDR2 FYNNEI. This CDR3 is CASSVIGRRDYGIYEQYF. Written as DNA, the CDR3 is TGTGCCAGCAGTGTGATAGGGCGCCGGGACTATGGCATCTACGAGCAGTACTTC.

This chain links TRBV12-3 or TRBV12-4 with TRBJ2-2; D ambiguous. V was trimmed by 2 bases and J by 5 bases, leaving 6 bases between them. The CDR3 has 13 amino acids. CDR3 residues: CASSLRRTGELFF. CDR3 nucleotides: TGTGCCAGCAGTTTAAGAAGAACCGGGGAGCTGTTTTTT.

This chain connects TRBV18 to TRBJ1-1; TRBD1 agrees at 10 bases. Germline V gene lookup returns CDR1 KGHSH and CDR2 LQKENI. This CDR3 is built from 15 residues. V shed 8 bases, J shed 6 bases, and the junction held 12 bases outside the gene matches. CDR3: CASHLGQGEVAEAFF. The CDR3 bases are TGTGCCAGCCATCTTGGACAGGGGGAGGTAGCTGAAGCTTTCTTT.

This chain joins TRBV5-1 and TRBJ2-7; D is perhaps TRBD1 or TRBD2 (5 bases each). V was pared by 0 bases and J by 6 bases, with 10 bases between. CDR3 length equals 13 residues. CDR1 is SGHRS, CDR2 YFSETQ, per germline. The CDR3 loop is CASSLDRGSEQYF. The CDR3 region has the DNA TGCGCCAGCAGCTTGGATCGGGGCTCCGAGCAGTACTTC.

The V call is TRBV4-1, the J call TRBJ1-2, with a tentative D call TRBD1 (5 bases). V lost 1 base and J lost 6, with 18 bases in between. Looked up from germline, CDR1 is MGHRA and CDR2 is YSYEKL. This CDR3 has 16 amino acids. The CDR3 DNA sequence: TGCGCCAGCAGCCAAGTTTGGGGCAGGGATGCAGATGGCTACACCTTC. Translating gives CASSQVWGRDADGYTF.

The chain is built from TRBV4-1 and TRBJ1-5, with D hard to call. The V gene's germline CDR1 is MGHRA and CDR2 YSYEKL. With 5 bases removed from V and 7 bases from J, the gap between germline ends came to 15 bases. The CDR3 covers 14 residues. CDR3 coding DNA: TGCGCCAGCAGCAATACCAGGTTCAGCCAGCCCCAGCATTTT. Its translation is CASSNTRFSQPQHF.

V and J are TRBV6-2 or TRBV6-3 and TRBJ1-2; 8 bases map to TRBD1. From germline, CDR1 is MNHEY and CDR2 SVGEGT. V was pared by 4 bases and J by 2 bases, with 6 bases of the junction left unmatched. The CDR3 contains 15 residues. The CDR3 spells CASSSHRTGNYGYTF. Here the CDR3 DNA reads TGTGCCAGCAGTTCCCACCGGACAGGGAACTATGGCTACACCTTC.

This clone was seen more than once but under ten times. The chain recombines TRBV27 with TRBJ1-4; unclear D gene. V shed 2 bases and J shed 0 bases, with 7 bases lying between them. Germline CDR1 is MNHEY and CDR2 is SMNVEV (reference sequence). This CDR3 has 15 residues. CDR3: CASSLNGATNEKLFF. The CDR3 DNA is TGTGCCAGCAGTTTAAACGGAGCAACTAATGAAAAACTGTTTTTT. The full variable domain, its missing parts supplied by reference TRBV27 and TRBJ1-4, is EAQVTQNPRYLITVTGKKLTVTCSQNMNHEYMSWYRQDPGLGLRQIYYSMNVEVTDKGDVPEGYKVSRKEKRNFPLILESPSPNQTSLYFCASSLNGATNEKLFFGSGTQLSVL.